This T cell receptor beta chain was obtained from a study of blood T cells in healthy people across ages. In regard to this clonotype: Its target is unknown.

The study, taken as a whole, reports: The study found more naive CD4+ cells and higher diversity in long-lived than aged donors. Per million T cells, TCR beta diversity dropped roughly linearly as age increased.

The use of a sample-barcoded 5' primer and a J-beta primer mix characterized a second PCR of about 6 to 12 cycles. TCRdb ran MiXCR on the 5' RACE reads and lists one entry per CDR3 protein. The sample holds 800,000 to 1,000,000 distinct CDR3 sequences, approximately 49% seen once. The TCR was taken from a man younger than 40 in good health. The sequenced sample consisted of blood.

The CDR3, as DNA: TGTGCCAGCAGTCAGAGCAGGGGCAATGAGCAGTTCTTC. This gives the protein CASSQSRGNEQFF. The rearrangement joins TRBV12-3 or TRBV12-4 to TRBJ2-1; a possible D gene is TRBD1 (6 bases). The V gene lost 5 bases and the J gene lost 6 bases, with 11 bases spanning the gap. This CDR3 has 13 amino acids.